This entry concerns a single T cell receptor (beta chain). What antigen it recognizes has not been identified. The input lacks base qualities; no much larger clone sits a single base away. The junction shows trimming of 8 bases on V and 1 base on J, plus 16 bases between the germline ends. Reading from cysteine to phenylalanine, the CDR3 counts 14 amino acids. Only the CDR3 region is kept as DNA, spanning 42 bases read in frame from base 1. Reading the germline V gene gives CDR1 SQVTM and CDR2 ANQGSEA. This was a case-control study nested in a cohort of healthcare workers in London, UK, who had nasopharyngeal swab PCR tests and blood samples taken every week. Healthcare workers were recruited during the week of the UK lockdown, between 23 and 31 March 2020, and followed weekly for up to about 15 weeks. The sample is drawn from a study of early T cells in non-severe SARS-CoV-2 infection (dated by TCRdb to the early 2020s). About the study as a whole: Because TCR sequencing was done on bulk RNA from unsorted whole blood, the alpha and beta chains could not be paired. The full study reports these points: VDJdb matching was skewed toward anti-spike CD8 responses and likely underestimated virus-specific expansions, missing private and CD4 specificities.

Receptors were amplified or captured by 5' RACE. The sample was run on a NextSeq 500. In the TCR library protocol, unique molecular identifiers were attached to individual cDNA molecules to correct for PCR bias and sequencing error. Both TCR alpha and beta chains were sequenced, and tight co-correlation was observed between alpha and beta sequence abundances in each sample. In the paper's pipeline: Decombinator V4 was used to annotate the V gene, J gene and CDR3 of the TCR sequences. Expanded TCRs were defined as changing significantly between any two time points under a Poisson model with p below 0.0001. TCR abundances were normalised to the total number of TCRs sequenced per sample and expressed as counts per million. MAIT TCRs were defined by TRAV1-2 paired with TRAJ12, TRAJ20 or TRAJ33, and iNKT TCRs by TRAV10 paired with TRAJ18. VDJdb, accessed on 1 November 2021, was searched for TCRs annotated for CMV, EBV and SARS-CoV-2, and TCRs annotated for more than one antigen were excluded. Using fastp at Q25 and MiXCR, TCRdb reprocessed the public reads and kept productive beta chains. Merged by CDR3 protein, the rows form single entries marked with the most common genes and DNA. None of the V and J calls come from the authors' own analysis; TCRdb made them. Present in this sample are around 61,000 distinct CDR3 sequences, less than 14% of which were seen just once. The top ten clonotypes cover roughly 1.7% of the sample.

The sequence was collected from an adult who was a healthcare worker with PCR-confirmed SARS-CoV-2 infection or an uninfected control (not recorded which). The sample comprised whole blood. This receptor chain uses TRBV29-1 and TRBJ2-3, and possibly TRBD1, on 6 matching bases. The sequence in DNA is TGCAGCACCTCGATCAGGGGCGGCACAGATACGCAGTATTTT. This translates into CSTSIRGGTDTQYF.